The 12 T cell receptor beta chains reported below all come from one sample, sequenced in a study of glioma-infiltrating T cells listed by TCRdb under 2016. The sample was run on an Illumina MiSeq. The iRepertoire nested amplicon-rescue multiplex PCR (arm-PCR) platform was used to amplify TCR alpha and beta CDR3 regions from RNA. Using fastp trimming at Q25 and MiXCR clonotype assembly, TCRdb reanalyzed the public sequencing data and kept in-frame beta chains. Rows with one shared CDR3 protein collapse into an entry with the most common genes and DNA. This sample is represented by 170,000 or so distinct CDR3 sequences; around 45% of them were singletons. Of the sample, 5.2% falls within the top ten clones. The sequenced sample was glioma tissue, nonneoplastic brain tissue, or PBMCs (not recorded which). Source of these receptors: a human donor with low-grade glioma or glioblastoma, undergoing nonglioma brain surgery, or in good health (not recorded which).

This chain connects TRBV7-3 to TRBJ2-3, with 11 bases fitting TRBD2. Germline values: CDR1 SGHTA, CDR2 FQGTGA. V lost 6 bases and J lost 5; bases outside the gene matches: 10. The CDR3 has 16 residues. The CDR3 sequence: CASRTALAGGRDTQYF. CDR3 coding DNA: TGTGCCAGCAGAACCGCTCTAGCGGGAGGTAGAGATACGCAGTATTTT.

This clonotype has just a few counts. A read error may be the cause here, since a much bigger clone is one base away. This chain links TRBV27 with TRBJ2-5; D gene uncertain. Germline CDR1 reads MNHEY; CDR2 reads SMNVEV (reference sequence). The CDR3 is made up of 12 amino acids. CDR3 DNA: TGTGCCAGCAGTTACTCCCAAGGGACCCAGTACTTC. Its protein product is CASSYSQGTQYF.

This clonotype occurred many times. One end of the junction is discordant with germline, which a read error may explain. The genes are TRBV27 and TRBJ2-1; D is undetermined. Germline V gives CDR1 MNHEY, CDR2 SMNVEV (reference sequence). There are 13 residues in the CDR3. The CDR3 sequence is CAGSLGGYNEQFF. In DNA form, the CDR3 reads TGTGCCGGCAGTTTGGGTGGTTACAATGAGCAGTTCTTC.

This chain links TRBV7-9 with TRBJ1-2, with D hard to call. The CDR3 runs 14 residues. CDR1 and CDR2 (germline): SEHNR, FQNEAQ (reference sequence). Trimming took off 1 base at V and 4 bases at J, with 10 bases between the two ends. In DNA, the CDR3 is TGTGCCAGCAGCTTAGGCGCCCGCACCTATGGCTACACCTTC. Its protein product is CASSLGARTYGYTF.

About this clonotype: A much larger clone lies a single base off, so this may be a read error. The V call is TRBV24-1, the J call TRBJ2-3; no clear D gene. This CDR3 contains 13 residues. Trimming took off 3 bases at V and 3 bases at J, with 6 bases between the two ends. Germline lookup yields CDR1 KGHDR and CDR2 SFDVKD. CDR3 in amino acids: CATSDQGTDTQYF. The CDR3 bases are TGTGCCACCAGTGATCAAGGGACAGATACGCAGTATTTT.

The V and J genes are TRBV7-9 and TRBJ1-4, with TRBD1 identical over 7 bases. Per the germline V gene, CDR1 is SEHNR and CDR2 is FQNEAQ (reference sequence). This CDR3 has 13 residues. The trim removed 11 bases at V and 5 bases at J, leaving 8 bases unmatched. The chain's CDR3 is CAGRDSANEKLFF. The DNA for the CDR3 is TGTGCCGGTCGGGACAGCGCCAATGAAAAACTGTTTTTT.

Turning to this clonotype: It may be a read error: a sequence one base away is much more abundant. The chain combines TRBV20-1 with TRBJ1-3; no definite D call. Per germline, CDR1 DFQATT and CDR2 SNEGSKA (reference sequence). V gave up 1 base and J gave up 0 bases, with 19 bases separating them. The length of the CDR3 is 18 residues. CDR3 sequence reads: CSARGSGPQVDSGNTIYF. Written as DNA, the CDR3 is TGCAGTGCTAGAGGATCAGGTCCCCAGGTTGACTCTGGAAACACCATATATTTT.

This clonotype was seen a few times. This chain links TRBV12-5 with TRBJ2-1; D possibly corresponds to TRBD1 (6 bases). Trimming left V 8 bases short and J 3 bases short, with 17 bases between. The germline CDR1 and CDR2 sequences are LGHNT and FRNRAP. The CDR3 extends over 15 amino acids. CDR3: CASNPGHPFYNEQFF. CDR3 DNA sequence: TGTGCTAGTAACCCGGGACACCCCTTCTACAATGAGCAGTTCTTC. Supplemented by reference TRBV12-5 and TRBJ2-1, the full variable domain reads DARVTQTPRHKVTEMGQEVTMRCQPILGHNTVFWYRQTMMQGLELLAYFRNRAPLDDSGMPKDRFSAEMPDATLATLKIQPSEPRDSAVYFCASNPGHPFYNEQFFGPGTRLTVL.

Regarding this clonotype: One base away lies a much larger clone, so this may be a sequencing read error. The chain is built from TRBV28 and TRBJ1-2; 7 bases map to TRBD1. Germline loops: CDR1 MDHEN, CDR2 SYDVKM. This CDR3 contains 13 residues. The CDR3 nucleotides are TGTGCCACCAGTAATCCCACAGGGGCTGGCTACACCTTC. Its protein is CATSNPTGAGYTF.

This clonotype was found many times. The rearrangement links TRBV4-1 to TRBJ1-3, with TRBD1 as a possible D gene (6 bases). The V gene lost 3 bases and the J gene lost 0 bases, with 12 bases spanning the gap. Germline values: CDR1 MGHRA, CDR2 YSYEKL. The CDR3 is made up of 16 amino acids. CDR3 in amino acids: CASSHTTDSSGNTIYF. CDR3 sequence (DNA): TGCGCCAGCAGCCATACCACGGACAGCTCTGGAAACACCATATATTTT.

The rearrangement links TRBV6-2 or TRBV6-3 to TRBJ2-3, with D possibly being TRBD2 (5 bases). The CDR3 is made up of 13 amino acids. CDR1 is MNHEY, CDR2 SVGEGT, per germline. V lost 8 bases and J lost 6, with 15 bases in between. In nucleotides, the CDR3 is TGTGCCAGCGGGAGAGGTGGGCGGGATACGCAGTATTTT. Protein product: CASGRGGRDTQYF.

In this sample, this clonotype turned up many times. V is TRBV7-7 and J is TRBJ1-1; D is ambiguous. Germline CDR1 SSHAT, CDR2 FNYEAQ (reference sequence). The CDR3 is made up of 13 amino acids. Trimming cost V 1 base and J 1 base, with 4 bases left between them. The CDR3 DNA sequence: TGTGCCAGCAGCTTAGGGGCGAACACTGAAGCTTTCTTT. Its protein is CASSLGANTEAFF.